This T cell receptor beta chain is drawn from a study of blood T cell repertoires in COVID-19. Original analysis: Quantification of nucleated cells was approximated via reference gene primer amplification. Repertoires were generated with immunoSEQ multiplex PCR, while TCRdb's copy carries only in-frame clones and drops some. That table furnishes V, J and clone size, whereas the DNA furnished D and trimming. The sample contains around 210,000 clones, approximately 85% of which appear only once. This sequence originates from a man aged 45 to 65 with COVID-19, enrolled during active disease. The sample was peripheral blood.

The CDR3 spells CASSYSDGGSYNEQFF. CDR3 nucleotide sequence: TGTGCCAGCAGTTACTCGGACGGGGGATCCTACAATGAGCAGTTCTTC. V and J are TRBV6-2 or TRBV6-3 and TRBJ2-1; D might be TRBD2 (6 bases). The CDR3 is 16 residues long. Trimming shortened V by 0 bases and J by 1 base, and 10 bases separated the two germline ends. In germline, CDR1 is MNHEY, CDR2 SVGEGT.